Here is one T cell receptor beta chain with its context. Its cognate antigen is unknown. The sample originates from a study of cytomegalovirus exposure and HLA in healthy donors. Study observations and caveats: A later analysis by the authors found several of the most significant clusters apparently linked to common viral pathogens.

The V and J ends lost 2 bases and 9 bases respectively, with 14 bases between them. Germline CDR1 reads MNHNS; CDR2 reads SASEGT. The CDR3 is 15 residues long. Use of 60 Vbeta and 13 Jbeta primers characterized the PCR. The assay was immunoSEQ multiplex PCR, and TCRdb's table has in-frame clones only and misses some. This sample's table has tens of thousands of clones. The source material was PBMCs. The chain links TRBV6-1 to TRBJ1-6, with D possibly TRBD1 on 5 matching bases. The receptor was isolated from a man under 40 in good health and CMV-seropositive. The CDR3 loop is CASSEKERGGSPLHF. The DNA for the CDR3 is TGTGCCAGCAGTGAAAAGGAAAGGGGTGGTTCACCCCTCCACTTT.